Below are 12 T cell receptor beta chains sequenced from a single sample in a study of T cells in Graves' hyperthyroidism and ophthalmopathy. TCR beta CDR3 region amplification was performed from RNA transcripts. Carried out on the TCR CDR3, a first-round RT-PCR used the HTBI primer set. TCRdb analysed the multiplex PCR reads with MiXCR anew, one entry per CDR3 protein. This sample yields about 770,000 distinct CDR3 sequences, of which 15% to 20% are seen a single time; over 15% belongs to the top ten. The sample consisted of blood. The receptors were sampled from a woman aged 45-59 years with Graves' hyperthyroidism that later progressed to Graves' ophthalmopathy.

This chain uses TRBV4-1 with TRBJ2-7, with D perhaps given as TRBD1 or TRBD2 (5 bases each). Germline lookup yields CDR1 MGHRA and CDR2 YSYEKL. Trimming removed 0 bases at V and 2 bases at J, with 14 bases between. This CDR3 is 16 amino acids long. In nucleotides, the CDR3 is TGCGCCAGCAGCCAAGATCTTAGGGACCGACCCTACGAGCAGTACTTC. The encoded protein is CASSQDLRDRPYEQYF.

This clonotype has a handful of counts. The chain recombines TRBV6-6 with TRBJ2-5; maybe TRBD1 (5 bases). V lost 2 bases and J lost 5, with 9 bases in between. CDR3 size: 13 residues. Germline lookup yields CDR1 MNHNY and CDR2 SVGAGI (reference sequence). In DNA form, the CDR3 reads TGTGCCAGCAGTTACCAGGGTGGGGAGACCCAGTACTTC. It codes for CASSYQGGETQYF.

This clonotype was seen repeatedly, ten times or more. The V call is TRBV3-1, the J call TRBJ2-7; 9 nucleotides agree with TRBD1. The germline gives CDR1 LGHDT, CDR2 YNNKEL (reference sequence). The length of the CDR3 is 12 residues. V trimming: 4 bases; J trimming: 6 bases; junction bases outside the gene matches: 1. The DNA for the CDR3 is TGTGCCAGCAGCCCACAGGGGGCCGAGCAGTACTTC. Protein sequence: CASSPQGAEQYF.

To note about this clonotype: A much bigger clone sits one base away, suggesting this may be a read error. The rearrangement uses TRBV3-1 and TRBJ1-1, with 9 nucleotides matching TRBD1. This CDR3 comprises 12 residues. In germline, CDR1 is LGHDT, CDR2 YNNKEL (reference sequence). The CDR3: CASGQPGQGTFF. Here the CDR3 DNA reads TGTGCCAGCGGCCAGCCGGGACAGGGAACTTTCTTT.

DNA for the CDR3: TGTGCCAGCAGTGATCCCTCGAGGGGGGGGCCCGGCAATGAGCAGTTCTTC. It translates to CASSDPSRGGPGNEQFF. The chain links TRBV2 to TRBJ2-1; perhaps TRBD2 as D (7 bases). CDR1 is SNHLY and CDR2 is FYNNEI in the germline V gene. The CDR3 has 17 amino acids. V gave up 3 bases and J gave up 6 bases, with 21 bases separating them.

This clonotype was recorded many times. This rearrangement joins TRBV19 to TRBJ1-1; TRBD1 aligns across 11 bases. The germline gives CDR1 LNHDA, CDR2 SQIVND (reference sequence). The trim removed 6 bases at V and 1 base at J, leaving 4 bases unmatched. The CDR3 consists of 15 residues. This CDR3 reads CASRDRGRGNTEAFF. CDR3 sequence (DNA): TGTGCCAGTAGGGACAGGGGGCGAGGGAACACTGAAGCTTTCTTT.

V is TRBV7-9 and J is TRBJ2-1, with D possibly being TRBD2 (6 bases). Germline CDR1 reads SEHNR; CDR2 reads FQNEAQ (reference sequence). The CDR3 contains 16 residues. V gave up 2 bases and J gave up 4 bases, with 15 bases separating them. The CDR3 loop reads CASSLSPTGVYNEQFF. CDR3 nucleotides: TGTGCCAGCAGCTTATCCCCGACGGGAGTATACAATGAGCAGTTCTTC.

This clonotype has just a few counts. J is TRBJ2-7 and V is TRBV6-1, with D uncertain. Germline CDR1 and CDR2: MNHNS and SASEGT. The V and J ends lost 6 bases and 5 bases respectively, with 17 bases between them. The CDR3 consists of 14 residues. This chain's CDR3 is CASSQRGGPHEQYF. CDR3 nucleotide sequence: TGTGCCAGCAGCCAACGTGGTGGCCCTCACGAGCAGTACTTC.

This clonotype was counted once. This chain joins TRBV11-2 and TRBJ2-5; TRBD2 aligns across 10 bases. J gave up 9 bases and V 11 bases, and 15 bases lay outside the gene matches. Germline loops: CDR1 SGHAT, CDR2 FQNNGV. The CDR3 length is 14 residues. In DNA form, the CDR3 reads TGTGCCGCAGTGGGGTCTAGCGGGGGTGGGGCCCAGTACTTC. It encodes CAAVGSSGGGAQYF.

About this clonotype itself: One end of the junction does not line up with germline, which may come from a read error. CDR3 nucleotides: TGTGCCAGCAGCCTACCAAAGGGCGAGCGGGGGATCCAAGAGGCCCAGTACTTC. It translates to CASSLPKGERGIQEAQYF. The rearrangement links TRBV7-3 to TRBJ2-5; 8 nucleotides align to TRBD2. There are 18 residues in the CDR3. Germline V gives CDR1 SGHTA, CDR2 FQGTGA.

As concerns this clonotype: A much larger clone sits a single nucleotide away, making a read error possible. This sequence joins TRBV7-3 and TRBJ2-1, with D maybe TRBD1 (5 bases). Germline V gene sequence: CDR1 SGHTA, CDR2 FQGTGA. The CDR3 spans 15 residues. Deletions cut 9 bases from V and 0 bases from J, with 15 bases between. The CDR3 region is CARSPTGASYNEQFF. As DNA, the CDR3 is TGTGCCAGAAGCCCCACAGGAGCCTCCTACAATGAGCAGTTCTTC.

This clonotype showed up just a few times. The chain uses TRBV9 and TRBJ1-5; 8 positions agree with TRBD1. The germline V gene has CDR1 SGDLS and CDR2 YYNGEE. CDR3 length equals 15 residues. V shed 0 bases and J 6 bases; nucleotides not matched to a gene: 5. The CDR3 loop is CASSVEGQGGQPQHF. The CDR3 DNA reads as TGTGCCAGCAGCGTAGAAGGACAGGGTGGTCAGCCCCAGCATTTT.